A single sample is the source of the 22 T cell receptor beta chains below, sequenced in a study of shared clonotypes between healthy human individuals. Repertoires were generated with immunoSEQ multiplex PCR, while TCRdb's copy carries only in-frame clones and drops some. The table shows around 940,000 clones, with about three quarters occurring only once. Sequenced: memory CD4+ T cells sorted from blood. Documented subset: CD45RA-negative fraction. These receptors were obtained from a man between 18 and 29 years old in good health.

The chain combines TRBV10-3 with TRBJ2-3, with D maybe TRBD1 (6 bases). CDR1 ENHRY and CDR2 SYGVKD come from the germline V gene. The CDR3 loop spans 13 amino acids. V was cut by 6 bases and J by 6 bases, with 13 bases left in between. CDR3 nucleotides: TGTGCCATCAGCACAGGGTATTCTGATACGCAGTATTTT. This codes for CAISTGYSDTQYF.

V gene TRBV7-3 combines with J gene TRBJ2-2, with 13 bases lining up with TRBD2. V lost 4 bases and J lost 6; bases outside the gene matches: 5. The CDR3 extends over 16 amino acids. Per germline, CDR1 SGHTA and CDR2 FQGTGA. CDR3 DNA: TGTGCCAGCAGCTCTCCGGGACTAGCGGGGTCCGGGGAGCTGTTTTTT. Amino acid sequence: CASSSPGLAGSGELFF. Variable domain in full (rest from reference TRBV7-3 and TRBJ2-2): GAGVSQTPSNKVTEKGKYVELRCDPISGHTALYWYRQSLGQGPEFLIYFQGTGAADDSGLPNDRFFAVRPEGSVSTLKIQRTERGDSAVYLCASSSPGLAGSGELFFGEGSRLTVL.

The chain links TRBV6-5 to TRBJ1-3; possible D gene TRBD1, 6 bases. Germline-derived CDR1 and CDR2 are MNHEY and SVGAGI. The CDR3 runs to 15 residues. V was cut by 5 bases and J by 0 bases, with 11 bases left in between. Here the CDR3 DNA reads TGTGCCAGCAGTAGCGGAGGGGGCTCTGGAAACACCATATATTTT. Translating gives CASSSGGGSGNTIYF.

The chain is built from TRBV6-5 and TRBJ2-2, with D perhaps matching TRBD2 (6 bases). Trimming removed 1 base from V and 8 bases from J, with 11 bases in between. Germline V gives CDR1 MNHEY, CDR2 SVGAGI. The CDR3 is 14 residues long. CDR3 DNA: TGTGCCAGCAGTTACTGGGACTCATCAGGGGAGCTGTTTTTT. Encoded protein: CASSYWDSSGELFF.

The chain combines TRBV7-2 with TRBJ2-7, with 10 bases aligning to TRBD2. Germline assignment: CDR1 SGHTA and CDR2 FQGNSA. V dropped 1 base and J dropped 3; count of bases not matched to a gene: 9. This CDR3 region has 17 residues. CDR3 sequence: CASSLEAGGPSLYEQYF. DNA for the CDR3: TGTGCCAGCAGCTTAGAAGCGGGAGGGCCCAGTCTCTACGAGCAGTACTTC.

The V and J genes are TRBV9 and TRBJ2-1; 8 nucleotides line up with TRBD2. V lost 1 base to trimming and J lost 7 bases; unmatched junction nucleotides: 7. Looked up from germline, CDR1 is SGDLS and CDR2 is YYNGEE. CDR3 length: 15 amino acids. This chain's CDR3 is CASSVSAGVSNEQFF. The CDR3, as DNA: TGTGCCAGCAGCGTATCAGCGGGAGTGTCAAATGAGCAGTTCTTC.

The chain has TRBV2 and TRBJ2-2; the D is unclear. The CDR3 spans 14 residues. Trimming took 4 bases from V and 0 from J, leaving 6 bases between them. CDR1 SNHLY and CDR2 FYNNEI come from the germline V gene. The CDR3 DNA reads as TGTGCCAGCAGTGTAAGATCGAACACCGGGGAGCTGTTTTTT. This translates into CASSVRSNTGELFF.

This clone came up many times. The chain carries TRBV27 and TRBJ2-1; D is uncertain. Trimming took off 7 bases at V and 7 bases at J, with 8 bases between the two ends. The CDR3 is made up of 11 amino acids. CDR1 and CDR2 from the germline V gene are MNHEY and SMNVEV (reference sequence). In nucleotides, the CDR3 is TGTGCCAGCAAACGCAATAATGAGCAGTTCTTC. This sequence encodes CASKRNNEQFF.

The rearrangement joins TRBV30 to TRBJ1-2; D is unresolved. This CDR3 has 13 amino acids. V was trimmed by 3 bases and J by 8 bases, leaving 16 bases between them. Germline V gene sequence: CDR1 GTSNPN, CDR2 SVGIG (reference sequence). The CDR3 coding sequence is TGTGCCTGGAGGGCGTCTTTGGGCGTGGGCTACACCTTC. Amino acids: CAWRASLGVGYTF.

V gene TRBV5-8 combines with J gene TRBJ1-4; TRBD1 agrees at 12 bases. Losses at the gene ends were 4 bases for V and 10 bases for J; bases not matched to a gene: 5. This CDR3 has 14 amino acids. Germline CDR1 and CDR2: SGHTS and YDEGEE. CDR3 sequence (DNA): TGTGCCAGCAGCCCCGGGACAGGGGGCGGAAAACTGTTTTTT. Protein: CASSPGTGGGKLFF.

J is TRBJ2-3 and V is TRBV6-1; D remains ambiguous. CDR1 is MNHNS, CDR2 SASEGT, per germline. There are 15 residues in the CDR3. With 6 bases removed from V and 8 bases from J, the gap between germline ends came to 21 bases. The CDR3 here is CASSDTASSPGTQYF. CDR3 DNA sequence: TGTGCCAGCAGCGATACAGCCTCGTCCCCTGGTACGCAGTATTTT.

CDR3 in amino acids: CASSPPRTGGRGNQPQHF. In DNA, the CDR3 is TGTGCCAGCTCACCACCGCGGACAGGGGGACGGGGCAATCAGCCCCAGCATTTT. V gene TRBV18 combines with J gene TRBJ1-5, with TRBD1 matching over 10 bases. Germline CDR1 KGHSH, CDR2 LQKENI. This CDR3 region has 18 residues. Trimming removed 0 bases from V and 2 bases from J; junction bases left unmatched: 7. Full variable domain (missing parts from reference TRBV18 and TRBJ1-5): NAGVMQNPRHLVRRRGQEARLRCSPMKGHSHVYWYRQLPEEGLKFMVYLQKENIIDESGMPKERFSAEFPKEGPSILRIQQVVRGDSAAYFCASSPPRTGGRGNQPQHFGDGTRLSIL.

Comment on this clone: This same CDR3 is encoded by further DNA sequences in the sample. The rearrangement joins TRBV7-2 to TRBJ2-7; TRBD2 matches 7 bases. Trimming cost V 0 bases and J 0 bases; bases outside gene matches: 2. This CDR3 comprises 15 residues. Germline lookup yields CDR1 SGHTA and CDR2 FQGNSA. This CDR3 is CASSLAAGVSYEQYF. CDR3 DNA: TGTGCCAGCAGCTTAGCGGCGGGAGTCTCCTACGAGCAGTACTTC.

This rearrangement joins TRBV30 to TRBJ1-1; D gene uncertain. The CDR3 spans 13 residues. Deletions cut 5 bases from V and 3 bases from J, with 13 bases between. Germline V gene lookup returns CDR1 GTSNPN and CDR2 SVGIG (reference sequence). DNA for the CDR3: TGTGCCTGGGGGGTACGGCGGGACACTGAAGCTTTCTTT. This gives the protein CAWGVRRDTEAFF.

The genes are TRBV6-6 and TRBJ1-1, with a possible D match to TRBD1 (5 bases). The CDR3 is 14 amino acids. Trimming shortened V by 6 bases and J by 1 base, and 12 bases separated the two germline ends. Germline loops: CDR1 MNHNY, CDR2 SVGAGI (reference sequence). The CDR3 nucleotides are TGTGCCAGCAGCCAGTGGCAGGGGAACACTGAAGCTTTCTTT. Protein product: CASSQWQGNTEAFF.

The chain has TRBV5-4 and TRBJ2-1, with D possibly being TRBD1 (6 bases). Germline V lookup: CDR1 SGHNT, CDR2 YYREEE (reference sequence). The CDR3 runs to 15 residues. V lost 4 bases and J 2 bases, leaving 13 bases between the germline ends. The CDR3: CASSQGQNTYNEQFF. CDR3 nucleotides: TGTGCCAGCAGCCAAGGACAGAATACCTACAATGAGCAGTTCTTC.

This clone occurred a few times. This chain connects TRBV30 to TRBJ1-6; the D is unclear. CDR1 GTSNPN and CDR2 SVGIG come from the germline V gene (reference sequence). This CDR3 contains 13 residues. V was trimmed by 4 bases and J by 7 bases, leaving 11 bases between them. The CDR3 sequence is CAWTQESNSPLHF. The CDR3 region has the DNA TGTGCCTGGACCCAGGAATCCAATTCACCCCTCCACTTT.

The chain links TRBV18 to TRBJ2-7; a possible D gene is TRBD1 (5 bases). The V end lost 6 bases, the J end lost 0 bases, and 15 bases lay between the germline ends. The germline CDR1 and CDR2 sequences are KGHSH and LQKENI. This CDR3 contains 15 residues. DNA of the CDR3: TGTGCCAGCTCTACCGATAGACAGATCTCCTACGAGCAGTACTTC. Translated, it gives CASSTDRQISYEQYF.

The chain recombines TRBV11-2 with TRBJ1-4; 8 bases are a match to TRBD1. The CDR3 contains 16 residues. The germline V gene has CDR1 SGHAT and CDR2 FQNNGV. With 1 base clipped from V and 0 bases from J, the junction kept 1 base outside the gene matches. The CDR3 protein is CASSLVQGATNEKLFF. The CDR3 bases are TGTGCCAGCAGCTTAGTACAGGGGGCAACTAATGAAAAACTGTTTTTT.

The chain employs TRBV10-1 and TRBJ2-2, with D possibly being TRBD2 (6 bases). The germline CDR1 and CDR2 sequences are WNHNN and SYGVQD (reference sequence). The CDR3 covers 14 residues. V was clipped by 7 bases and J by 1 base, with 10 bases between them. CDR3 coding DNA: TGCGCCAGCACTAACGGGGGGAACACCGGGGAGCTGTTTTTT. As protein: CASTNGGNTGELFF.

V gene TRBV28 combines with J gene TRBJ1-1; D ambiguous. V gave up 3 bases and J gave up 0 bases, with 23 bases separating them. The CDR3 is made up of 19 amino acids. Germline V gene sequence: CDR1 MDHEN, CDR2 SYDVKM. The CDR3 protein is CASSFGVRGRSNLNTEAFF. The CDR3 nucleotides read TGTGCCAGCAGTTTTGGGGTCCGTGGCAGGAGCAACCTGAACACTGAAGCTTTCTTT. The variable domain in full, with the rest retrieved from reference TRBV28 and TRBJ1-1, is DVKVTQSSRYLVKRTGEKVFLECVQDMDHENMFWYRQDPGLGLRLIYFSYDVKMKEKGDIPEGYSVSREKKERFSLILESASTNQTSMYLCASSFGVRGRSNLNTEAFFGQGTRLTVV.

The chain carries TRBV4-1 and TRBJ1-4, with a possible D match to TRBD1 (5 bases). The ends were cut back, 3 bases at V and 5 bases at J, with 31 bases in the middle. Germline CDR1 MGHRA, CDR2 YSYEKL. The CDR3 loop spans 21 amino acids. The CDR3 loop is CASSHDLRDEETADQNEKLFF. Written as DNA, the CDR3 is TGCGCCAGCAGCCATGATCTTAGGGACGAAGAGACGGCGGACCAAAATGAAAAACTGTTTTTT.